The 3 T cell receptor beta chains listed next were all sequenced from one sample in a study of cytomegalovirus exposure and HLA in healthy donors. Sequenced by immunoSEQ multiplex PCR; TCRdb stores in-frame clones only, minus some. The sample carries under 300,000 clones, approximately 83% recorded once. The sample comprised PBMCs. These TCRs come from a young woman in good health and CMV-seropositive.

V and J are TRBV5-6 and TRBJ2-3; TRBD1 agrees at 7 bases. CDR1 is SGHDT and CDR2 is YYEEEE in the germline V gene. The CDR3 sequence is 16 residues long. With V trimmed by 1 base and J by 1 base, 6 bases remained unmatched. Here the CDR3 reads CASSLIGGQGTDTQYF. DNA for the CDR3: TGTGCCAGCAGCTTGATCGGTGGACAGGGCACAGATACGCAGTATTTT.

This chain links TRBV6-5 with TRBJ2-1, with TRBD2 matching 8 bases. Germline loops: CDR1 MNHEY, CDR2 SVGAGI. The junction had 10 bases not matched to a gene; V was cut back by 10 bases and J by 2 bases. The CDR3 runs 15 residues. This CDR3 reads CATRIAGRTYNEQFF. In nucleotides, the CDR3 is TGTGCCACAAGAATAGCGGGACGGACCTACAATGAGCAGTTCTTC.

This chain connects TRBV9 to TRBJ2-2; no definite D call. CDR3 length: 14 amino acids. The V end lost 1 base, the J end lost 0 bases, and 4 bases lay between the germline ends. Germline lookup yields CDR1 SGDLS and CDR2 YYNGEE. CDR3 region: CASSVNSNTGELFF. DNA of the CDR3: TGTGCCAGCAGCGTAAACTCGAACACCGGGGAGCTGTTTTTT.